This TCR beta chain originates from a study of blood T cell repertoires in COVID-19. Study-level information: Nucleic acid was either cDNA or gDNA, and it came from T cells, B-cell-depleted T cells, or PBMCs.

Germline assignment: CDR1 SGHRS and CDR2 YFSETQ. The CDR3 contains 17 residues. Trimming took off 1 base at V and 0 bases at J, with 13 bases between the two ends. Grouping used clinical history reported by participants in a survey and questionnaire. In the source study's methods: Researchers report that nucleated cell counts were estimated from reference gene primer amplification. Here immunoSEQ multiplex PCR was the method, and the copy in TCRdb shows in-frame clones only, minus some. V and J calls and clone size come straight from that table; D and trimming were deduced from the DNA. The sample yields some 380,000 clones, about 89% seen once.

V gene TRBV5-1 combines with J gene TRBJ1-4; a weak D match, TRBD1 (5 bases). The clonotype originates from a young man who had recovered from COVID-19. Sample: PBMCs or T cells enriched from blood (not recorded which). CDR3 in DNA: TGCGCCAGCAGCTTGATGGGAGGGGTTGCAACTAATGAAAAACTGTTTTTT. Translation: CASSLMGGVATNEKLFF.